The T cell receptor (beta chain) under discussion was sequenced for a study of a mutant IDH1 vaccine in newly diagnosed glioma. Study-level background: The study started vaccination 4-6 weeks after radiotherapy alone, or with temozolomide cycles. The timing of visit V12 was week 35, and that of visit V13 was week 47.

This clone has only a few counts. Its antigen remains unidentified. Time point indicated: week 35, safety follow-up. Each dose of the vaccine consisted of 300 ug of mutant IDH1 20-mer peptide, with topical imiquimod. The vaccination schedule gave patients eight doses in weeks 1, 3, 5, 7, 11, 15, 19 and 23. Diagnosis in the donors showed new WHO grade 3 or 4 astrocytomas that were IDH1-mutant and ATRX-lost. V dropped 0 bases and J dropped 5 bases, with 5 bases sitting between them. Germline V lookup: CDR1 WSHSY, CDR2 SAAADI. This CDR3 spans 13 amino acids. The repertoire was sequenced with immunoSEQ multiplex PCR; TCRdb's copy has only in-frame clones and lacks some. The data show some 30,000 clones, with about 80% seen just once and just over 15% held by the top ten.

This clonotype originated in a man aged 25 to 40 with glioma. The rearrangement joins TRBV10-2 to TRBJ1-5; D uncertain. This specimen consisted of PBMCs, obtained from a glioma patient whose treatment included an IDH1 peptide vaccine. CDR3 amino acids: CASSESIYQPQHF. CDR3 bases: TGCGCCAGCAGTGAGTCCATTTATCAGCCCCAGCATTTT.